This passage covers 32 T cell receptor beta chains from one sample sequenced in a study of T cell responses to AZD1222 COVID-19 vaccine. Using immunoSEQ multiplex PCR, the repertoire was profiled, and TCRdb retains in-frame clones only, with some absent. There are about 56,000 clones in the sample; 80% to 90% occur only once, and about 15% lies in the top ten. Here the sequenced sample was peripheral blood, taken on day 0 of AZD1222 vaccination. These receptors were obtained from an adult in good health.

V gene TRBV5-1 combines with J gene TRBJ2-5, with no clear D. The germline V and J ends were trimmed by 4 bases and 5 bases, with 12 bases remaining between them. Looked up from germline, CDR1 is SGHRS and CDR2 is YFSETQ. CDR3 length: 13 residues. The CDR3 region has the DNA TGCGCCAGCAGCCGAGGACCCGCGGAGACCCAGTACTTC. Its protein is CASSRGPAETQYF.

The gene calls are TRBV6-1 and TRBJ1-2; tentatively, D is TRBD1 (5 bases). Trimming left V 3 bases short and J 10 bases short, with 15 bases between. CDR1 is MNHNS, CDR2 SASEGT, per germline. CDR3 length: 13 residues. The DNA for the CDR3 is TGTGCCAGCAGTGACCGGGACCGAGGGATCTACACCTTC. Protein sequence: CASSDRDRGIYTF.

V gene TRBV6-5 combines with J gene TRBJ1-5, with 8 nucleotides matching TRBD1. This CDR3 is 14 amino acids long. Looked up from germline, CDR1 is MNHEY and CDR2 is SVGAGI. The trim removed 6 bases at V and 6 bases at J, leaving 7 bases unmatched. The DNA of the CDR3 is TGTGCCAGCAGCCCCCGTGGACAGGGTCAGCCCCAGCATTTT. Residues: CASSPRGQGQPQHF.

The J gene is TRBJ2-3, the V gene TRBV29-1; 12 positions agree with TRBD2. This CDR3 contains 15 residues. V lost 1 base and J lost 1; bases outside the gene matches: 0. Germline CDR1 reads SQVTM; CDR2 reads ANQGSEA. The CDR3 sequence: CSVEGLAGGTDTQYF. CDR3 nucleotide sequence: TGCAGCGTTGAAGGACTAGCGGGAGGCACAGATACGCAGTATTTT.

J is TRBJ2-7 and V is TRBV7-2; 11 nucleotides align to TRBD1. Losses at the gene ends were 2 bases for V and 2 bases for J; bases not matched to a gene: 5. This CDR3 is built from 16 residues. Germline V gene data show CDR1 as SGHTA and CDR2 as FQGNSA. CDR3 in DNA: TGTGCCAGCAGCTTACTCCGGACAGGGGGCCCCTACGAGCAGTACTTC. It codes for CASSLLRTGGPYEQYF.

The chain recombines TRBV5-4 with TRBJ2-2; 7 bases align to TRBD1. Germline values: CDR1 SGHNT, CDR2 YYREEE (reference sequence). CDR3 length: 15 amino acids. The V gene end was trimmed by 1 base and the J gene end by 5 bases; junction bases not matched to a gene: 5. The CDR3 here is CASSLKQGWTGELFF. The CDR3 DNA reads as TGTGCCAGCAGCTTGAAACAGGGGTGGACCGGGGAGCTGTTTTTT.

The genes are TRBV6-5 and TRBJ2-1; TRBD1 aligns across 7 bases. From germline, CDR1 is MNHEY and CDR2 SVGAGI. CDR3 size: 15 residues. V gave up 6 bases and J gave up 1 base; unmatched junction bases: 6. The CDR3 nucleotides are TGTGCCAGCAGCCGACAGGGTGGTTCCTACAATGAGCAGTTCTTC. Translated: CASSRQGGSYNEQFF.

The CDR3 DNA follows: TGCGCCAGCAGCTTGGGTAATGGGAATTCACCCCTCCACTTT. Its protein is CASSLGNGNSPLHF. The V gene is TRBV5-1, the J gene TRBJ1-6; D is unresolved. The CDR3 is 14 amino acids. Germline CDR1 is SGHRS and CDR2 is YFSETQ. The ends were cut back, 0 bases at V and 7 bases at J, with 8 bases in the middle. Filled out from reference TRBV5-1 and TRBJ1-6, the complete variable domain reads KAGVTQTPRYLIKTRGQQVTLSCSPISGHRSVSWYQQTPGQGLQFLFEYFSETQRNKGNFPGRFSGRQFSNSRSEMNVSTLELGDSALYLCASSLGNGNSPLHFGNGTRLTVT.

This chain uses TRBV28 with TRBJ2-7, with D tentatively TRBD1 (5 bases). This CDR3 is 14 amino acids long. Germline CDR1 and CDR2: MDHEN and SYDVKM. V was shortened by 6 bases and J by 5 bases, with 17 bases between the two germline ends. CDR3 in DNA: TGTGCCAGCAGAATGGACACGGTCCCCCACGAGCAGTACTTC. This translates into CASRMDTVPHEQYF. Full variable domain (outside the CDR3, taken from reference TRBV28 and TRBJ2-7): DVKVTQSSRYLVKRTGEKVFLECVQDMDHENMFWYRQDPGLGLRLIYFSYDVKMKEKGDIPEGYSVSREKKERFSLILESASTNQTSMYLCASRMDTVPHEQYFGPGTRLTVT.

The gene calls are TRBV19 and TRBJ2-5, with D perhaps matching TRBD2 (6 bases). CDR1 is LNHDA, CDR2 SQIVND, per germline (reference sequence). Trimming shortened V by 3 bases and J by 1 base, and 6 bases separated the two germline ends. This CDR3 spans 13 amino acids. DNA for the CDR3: TGTGCCAGTAGTATGACTAGCCAAGAGACCCAGTACTTC. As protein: CASSMTSQETQYF.

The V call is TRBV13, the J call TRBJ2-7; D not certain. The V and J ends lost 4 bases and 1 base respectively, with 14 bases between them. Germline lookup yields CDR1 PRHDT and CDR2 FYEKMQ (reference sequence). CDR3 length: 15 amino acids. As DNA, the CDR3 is TGTGCCAGCAGCTCCACAGCGTTCGGGTCCTACGAGCAGTACTTC. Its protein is CASSSTAFGSYEQYF.

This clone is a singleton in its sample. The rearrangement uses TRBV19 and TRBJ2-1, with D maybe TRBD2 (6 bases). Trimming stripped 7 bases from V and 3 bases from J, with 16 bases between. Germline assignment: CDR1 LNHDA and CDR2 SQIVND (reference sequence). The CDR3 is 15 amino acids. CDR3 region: CASNPRGYDYNEQFF. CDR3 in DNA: TGTGCCAGTAACCCTCGGGGGTATGACTACAATGAGCAGTTCTTC.

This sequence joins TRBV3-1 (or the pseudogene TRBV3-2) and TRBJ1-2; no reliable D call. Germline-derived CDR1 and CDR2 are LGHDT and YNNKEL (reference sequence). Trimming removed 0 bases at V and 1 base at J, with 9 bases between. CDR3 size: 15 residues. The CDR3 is CASSQDVRYNYGYTF. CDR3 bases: TGTGCCAGCAGCCAAGATGTCAGATATAACTATGGCTACACCTTC.

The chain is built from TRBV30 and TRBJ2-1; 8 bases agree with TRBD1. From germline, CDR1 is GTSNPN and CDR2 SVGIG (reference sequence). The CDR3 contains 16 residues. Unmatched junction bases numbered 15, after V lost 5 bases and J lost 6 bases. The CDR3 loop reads CAWGSPQHRGSNEQFF. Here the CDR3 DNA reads TGTGCCTGGGGTTCCCCCCAGCACAGGGGGAGCAATGAGCAGTTCTTC.

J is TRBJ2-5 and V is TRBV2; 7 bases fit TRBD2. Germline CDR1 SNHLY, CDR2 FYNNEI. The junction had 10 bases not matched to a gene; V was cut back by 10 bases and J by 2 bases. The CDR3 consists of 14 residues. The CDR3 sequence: CANLLLADQETQYF. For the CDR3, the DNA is TGTGCCAACCTACTTCTAGCGGATCAAGAGACCCAGTACTTC.

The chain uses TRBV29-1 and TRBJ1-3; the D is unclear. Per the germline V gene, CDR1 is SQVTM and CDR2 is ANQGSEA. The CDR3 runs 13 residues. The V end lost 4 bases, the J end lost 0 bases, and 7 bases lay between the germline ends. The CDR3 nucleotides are TGCAGCGTTGTCGTGAGCTCTGGAAACACCATATATTTT. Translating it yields CSVVVSSGNTIYF.

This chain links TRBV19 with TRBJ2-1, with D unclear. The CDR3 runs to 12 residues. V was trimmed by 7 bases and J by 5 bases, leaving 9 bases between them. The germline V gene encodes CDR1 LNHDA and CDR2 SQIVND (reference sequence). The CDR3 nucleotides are TGTGCCAGTAACAAAAGGGACAATGAGCAGTTCTTC. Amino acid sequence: CASNKRDNEQFF. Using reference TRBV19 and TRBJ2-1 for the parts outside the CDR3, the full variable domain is DGGITQSPKYLFRKEGQNVTLSCEQNLNHDAMYWYRQDPGQGLRLIYYSQIVNDFQKGDIAEGYSVSREKKESFPLTVTSAQKNPTAFYLCASNKRDNEQFFGPGTRLTVL.

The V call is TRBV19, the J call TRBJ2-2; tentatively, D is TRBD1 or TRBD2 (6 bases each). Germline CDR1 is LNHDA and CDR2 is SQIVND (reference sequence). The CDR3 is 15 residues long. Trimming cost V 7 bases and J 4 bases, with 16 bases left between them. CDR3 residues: CASKMGGAGTGELFF. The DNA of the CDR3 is TGTGCCAGTAAAATGGGGGGCGCGGGCACCGGGGAGCTGTTTTTT.

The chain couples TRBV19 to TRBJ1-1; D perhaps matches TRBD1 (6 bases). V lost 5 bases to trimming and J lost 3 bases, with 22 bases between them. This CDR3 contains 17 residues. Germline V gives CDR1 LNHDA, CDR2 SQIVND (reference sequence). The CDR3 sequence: CASSPPPGQRVYTEAFF. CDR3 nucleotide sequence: TGTGCCAGTAGTCCCCCGCCGGGACAAAGGGTATACACTGAAGCTTTCTTT.

CDR3 nucleotide sequence: TGTGCCAGCAGTGAACAAGGTACGGGTAGAGCTAGCAATCAGCCCCAGCATTTT. This sequence encodes CASSEQGTGRASNQPQHF. The chain couples TRBV6-1 to TRBJ1-5; D is ambiguous. V dropped 2 bases and J dropped 0 bases, with 17 bases sitting between them. The CDR3 totals 18 residues. Per the germline V gene, CDR1 is MNHNS and CDR2 is SASEGT.

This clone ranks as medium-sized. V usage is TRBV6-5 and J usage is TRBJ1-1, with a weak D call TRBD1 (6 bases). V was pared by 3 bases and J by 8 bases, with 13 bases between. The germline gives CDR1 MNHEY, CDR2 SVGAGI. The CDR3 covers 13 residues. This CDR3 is CASSYGQGLEAFF. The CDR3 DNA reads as TGTGCCAGCAGTTATGGGCAGGGGCTGGAAGCTTTCTTT.

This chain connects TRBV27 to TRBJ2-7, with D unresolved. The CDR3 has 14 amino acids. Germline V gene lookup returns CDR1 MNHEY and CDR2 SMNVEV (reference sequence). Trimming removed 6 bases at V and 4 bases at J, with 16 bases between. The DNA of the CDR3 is TGTGCCAGCAGCCTCGGCCTCCTTGGTTACGAGCAGTACTTC. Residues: CASSLGLLGYEQYF.

The CDR3 coding sequence is TGTGCCAGCAGCCAGACTAGCTACTACAATGAGCAGTTCTTC. Translated: CASSQTSYYNEQFF. The J gene is TRBJ2-1, the V gene TRBV9; 7 nucleotides match TRBD2. This CDR3 is 14 amino acids long. Trimming at V came to 4 bases and at J to 3 bases, leaving 4 bases not matched to a gene. Germline CDR1 SGDLS, CDR2 YYNGEE.

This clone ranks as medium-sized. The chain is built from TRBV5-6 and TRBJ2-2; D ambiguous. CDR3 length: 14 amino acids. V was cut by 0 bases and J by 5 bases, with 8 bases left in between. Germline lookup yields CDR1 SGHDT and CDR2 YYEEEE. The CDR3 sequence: CASSLDTWTGELFF. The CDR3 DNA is TGTGCCAGCAGCTTGGATACCTGGACCGGGGAGCTGTTTTTT.

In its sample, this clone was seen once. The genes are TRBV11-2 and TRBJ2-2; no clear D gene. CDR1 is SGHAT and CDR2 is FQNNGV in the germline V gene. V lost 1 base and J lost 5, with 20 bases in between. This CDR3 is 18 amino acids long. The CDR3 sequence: CASSLGTPLWGRTGELFF. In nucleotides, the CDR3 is TGTGCCAGCAGCTTAGGAACCCCACTCTGGGGAAGAACCGGGGAGCTGTTTTTT.

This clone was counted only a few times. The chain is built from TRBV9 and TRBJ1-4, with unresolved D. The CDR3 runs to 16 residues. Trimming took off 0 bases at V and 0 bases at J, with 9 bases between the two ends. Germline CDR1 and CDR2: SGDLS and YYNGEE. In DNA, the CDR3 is TGTGCCAGCAGCGTAGATTACGTCGCAACTAATGAAAAACTGTTTTTT. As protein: CASSVDYVATNEKLFF.

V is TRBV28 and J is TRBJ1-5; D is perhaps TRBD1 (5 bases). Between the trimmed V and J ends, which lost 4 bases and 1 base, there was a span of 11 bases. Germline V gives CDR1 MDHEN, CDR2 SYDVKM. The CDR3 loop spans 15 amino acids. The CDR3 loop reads CASSSPDRSNQPQHF. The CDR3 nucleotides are TGTGCCAGCAGTTCCCCTGACAGAAGCAATCAGCCCCAGCATTTT.

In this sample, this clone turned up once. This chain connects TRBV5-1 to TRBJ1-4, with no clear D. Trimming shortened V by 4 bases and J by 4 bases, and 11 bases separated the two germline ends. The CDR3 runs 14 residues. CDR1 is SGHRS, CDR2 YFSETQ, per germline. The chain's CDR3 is CASSPWSINEKLFF. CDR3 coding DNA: TGCGCCAGCAGCCCTTGGTCGATTAATGAAAAACTGTTTTTT.

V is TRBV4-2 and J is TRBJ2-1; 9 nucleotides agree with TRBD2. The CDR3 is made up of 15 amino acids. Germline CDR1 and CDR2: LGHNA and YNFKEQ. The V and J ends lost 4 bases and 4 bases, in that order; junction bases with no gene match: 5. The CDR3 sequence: CASSRPSGGYNEQFF. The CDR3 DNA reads TGTGCCAGCAGCCGGCCCAGCGGGGGGTACAATGAGCAGTTCTTC.

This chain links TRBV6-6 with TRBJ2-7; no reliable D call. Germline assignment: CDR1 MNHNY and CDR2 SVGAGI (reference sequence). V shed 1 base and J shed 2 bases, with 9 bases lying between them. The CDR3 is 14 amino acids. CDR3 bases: TGTGCCAGCAGTTACTTCGGGTTGACCTACGAGCAGTACTTC. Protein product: CASSYFGLTYEQYF.

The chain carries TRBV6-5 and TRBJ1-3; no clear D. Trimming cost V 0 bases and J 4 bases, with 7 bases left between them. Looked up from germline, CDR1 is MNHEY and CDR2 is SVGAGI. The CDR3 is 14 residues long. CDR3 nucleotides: TGTGCCAGCAGTTACTCGCCGGGGGGAAACACCATATATTTT. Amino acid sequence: CASSYSPGGNTIYF.

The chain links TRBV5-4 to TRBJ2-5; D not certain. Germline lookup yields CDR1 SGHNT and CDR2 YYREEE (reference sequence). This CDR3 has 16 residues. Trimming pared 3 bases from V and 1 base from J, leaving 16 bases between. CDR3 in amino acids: CASSSTSTRSQETQYF. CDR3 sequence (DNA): TGTGCCAGCAGCTCGACCTCGACAAGATCCCAAGAGACCCAGTACTTC.